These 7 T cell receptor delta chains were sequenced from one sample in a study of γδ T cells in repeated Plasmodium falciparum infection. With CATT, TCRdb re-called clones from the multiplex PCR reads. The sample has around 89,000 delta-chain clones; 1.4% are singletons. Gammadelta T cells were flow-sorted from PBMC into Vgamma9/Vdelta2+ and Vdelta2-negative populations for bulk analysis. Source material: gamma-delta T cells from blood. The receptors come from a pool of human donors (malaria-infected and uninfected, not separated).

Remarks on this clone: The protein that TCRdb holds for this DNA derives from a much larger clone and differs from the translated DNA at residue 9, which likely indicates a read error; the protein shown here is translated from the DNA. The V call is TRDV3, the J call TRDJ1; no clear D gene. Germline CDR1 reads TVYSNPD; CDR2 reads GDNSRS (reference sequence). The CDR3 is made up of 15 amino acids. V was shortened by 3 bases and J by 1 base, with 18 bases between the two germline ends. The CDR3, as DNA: TGTGCCTTCCGAGTCTTATTTGGTTGCACCGATAAACTCATCTTT. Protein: CAFRVLFGCTDKLIF. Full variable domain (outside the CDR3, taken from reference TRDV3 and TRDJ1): CDKVTQSSPDQTVASGSEVVLLCTYDTVYSNPDLFWYRIRPDYSFQFVFYGDNSRSEGADFTQGRFSVKHILTQKAFHLVISPVRTEDSATYYCAFRVLFGCTDKLIFGKGTRVTVEP.

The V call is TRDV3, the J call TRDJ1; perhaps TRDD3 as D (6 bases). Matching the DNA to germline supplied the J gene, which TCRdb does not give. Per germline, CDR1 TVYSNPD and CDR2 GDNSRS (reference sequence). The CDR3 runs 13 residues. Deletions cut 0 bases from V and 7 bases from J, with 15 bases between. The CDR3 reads CAFSGWGPAKLIF. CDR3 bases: TGTGCCTTTAGTGGGTGGGGGCCTGCTAAACTCATCTTT. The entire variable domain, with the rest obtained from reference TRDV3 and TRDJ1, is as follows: CDKVTQSSPDQTVASGSEVVLLCTYDTVYSNPDLFWYRIRPDYSFQFVFYGDNSRSEGADFTQGRFSVKHILTQKAFHLVISPVRTEDSATYYCAFSGWGPAKLIFGKGTRVTVEP.

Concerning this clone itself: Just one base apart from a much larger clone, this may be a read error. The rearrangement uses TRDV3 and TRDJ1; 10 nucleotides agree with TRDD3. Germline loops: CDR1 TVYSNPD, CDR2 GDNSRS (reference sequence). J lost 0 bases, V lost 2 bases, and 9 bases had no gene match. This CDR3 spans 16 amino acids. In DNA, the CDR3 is TGTGCCTTTGACTGGGGGATCAGGAGGTACACCGATAAACTCATCTTT. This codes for CAFDWGIRRYTDKLIF.

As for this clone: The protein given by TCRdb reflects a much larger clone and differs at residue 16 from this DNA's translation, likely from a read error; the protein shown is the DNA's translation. The DNA of the CDR3 is TGTGCTCTTGGGGAACCGTACTGGGGGATACGCCGGGGCGATAAACCCATCTTT. This translates into CALGEPYWGIRRGDKPIF. This chain joins TRDV1 and TRDJ1; 13 bases align to TRDD3. CDR1 is TSWWSYY, CDR2 QGS, per germline. CDR3 length: 18 amino acids.

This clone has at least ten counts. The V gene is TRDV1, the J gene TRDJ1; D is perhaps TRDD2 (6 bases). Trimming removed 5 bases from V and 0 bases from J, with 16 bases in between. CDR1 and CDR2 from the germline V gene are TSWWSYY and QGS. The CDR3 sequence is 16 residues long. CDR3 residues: CALGKAFPSYTDKLIF. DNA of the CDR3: TGTGCTCTTGGGAAGGCCTTCCCAAGCTACACCGATAAACTCATCTTT.

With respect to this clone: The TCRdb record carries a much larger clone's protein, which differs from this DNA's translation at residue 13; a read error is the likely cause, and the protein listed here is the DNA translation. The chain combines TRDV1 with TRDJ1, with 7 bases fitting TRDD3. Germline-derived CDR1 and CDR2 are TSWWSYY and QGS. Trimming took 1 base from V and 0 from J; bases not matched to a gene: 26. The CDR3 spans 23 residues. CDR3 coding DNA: TGTGCTCTTGGGGAACCGCTCGCAGACGTCGACACTGAGGGATACTGGGACACCGATAAACTCATCTTT. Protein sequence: CALGEPLADVDTEGYWDTDKLIF.

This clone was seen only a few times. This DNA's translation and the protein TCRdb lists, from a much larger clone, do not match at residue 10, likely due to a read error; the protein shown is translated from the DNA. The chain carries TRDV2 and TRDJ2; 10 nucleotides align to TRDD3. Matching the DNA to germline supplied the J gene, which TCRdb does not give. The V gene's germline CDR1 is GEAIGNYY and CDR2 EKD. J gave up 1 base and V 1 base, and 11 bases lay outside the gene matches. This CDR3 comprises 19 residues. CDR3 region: CACDTLDWGMTNLTAQLFF. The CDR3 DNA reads TGTGCCTGTGACACTTTAGACTGGGGGATGACCAATTTGACAGCACAACTCTTCTTT.